This T cell receptor (beta chain) appears in the sequencing data of a study of cytomegalovirus exposure and HLA in healthy donors. Findings of the study overall: In vitro testing confirmed a few CMV-associated chains as specific for CMV antigens.

This clone was picked up one time. Its specificity is not known. Trimming removed 3 bases from V and 3 bases from J; junction bases left unmatched: 8. CDR1 is MGHRA, CDR2 YSYEKL, per germline. The CDR3 has 15 residues. The PCR was carried out with 60 Vbeta primers and 13 Jbeta primers. Data came from immunoSEQ multiplex PCR; TCRdb stores just in-frame clones and leaves some out. The sample records about 120,000 clones, around three quarters being singletons. The rearrangement joins TRBV4-1 to TRBJ2-7; 7 nucleotides align to TRBD1. Source material: PBMCs. The TCR originated in a man in his forties in good health and CMV-seropositive. CDR3 nucleotides: TGCGCCAGCAGCCAGGAGACAGGGTACTTCTACGAGCAGTACTTC. It translates to CASSQETGYFYEQYF.